The rows below give T cell receptor beta chains drawn from one sample of a study of blood T cell repertoires in COVID-19. Profiling relied on immunoSEQ multiplex PCR, and the TCRdb table lists in-frame clones only, not all of them. The table records about 170,000 clones, 83% of them present only once. Sequenced: peripheral blood. These receptors were obtained from an elderly woman with acute or convalescent COVID-19. Each CDR3 is given with its conserved first and last residue. Fields, in order: clone size, D gene, V gene, J gene, CDR3 DNA, CDR3 protein. A D gene is named only where the DNA matches it firmly. Expanded clones are given a class, and other clones once, few, many or no size at all.

-	TRBD1	TRBV25-1	TRBJ1-1	TGTGCCAGCAGTTCCAACAGGGGTATCATGAACACTGAAGCTTTCTTT	CASSSNRGIMNTEAFF
-	-	TRBV6-5	TRBJ2-6	TGTGCCAGCAGTTACCGGCGGTCCGGGGCCAACGTCCTGACTTTC	CASSYRRSGANVLTF
few	-	TRBV2	TRBJ1-5	TGTGCCAGCAGTTCCGACTACAATCAGCCCCAGCATTTT	CASSSDYNQPQHF
-	TRBD2	TRBV7-9	TRBJ2-7	TGTGCCAGCAGCCCTCTTAGCGGGGCCTCCTACGAGCAGTACTTC	CASSPLSGASYEQYF
-	TRBD1	TRBV23-1	TRBJ2-2	TGCGCCAGCAGTCCTAAGGGGGCGCCAGGGACCGGGGAGCTGTTTTTT	CASSPKGAPGTGELFF
once	-	TRBV11-2	TRBJ2-3	TGTGCCAGCAGCTTGGGTGGCGACTTTGGGTATTTT	CASSLGGDFGYF
-	TRBD1	TRBV19	TRBJ2-2	TGTGCCAGTAGGACGGACAGGGGAGGGAACACCGGGGAGCTGTTTTTT	CASRTDRGGNTGELFF
once	-	TRBV19	TRBJ2-1	TGTGCCAGTACCCGATCAGACAGTGGCGCCTACAATGAGCAGTTCTTC	CASTRSDSGAYNEQFF
-	TRBD2	TRBV7-2	TRBJ2-7	TGTGCCAGCAGCCCGGCTAGCGGGGGCCAACCCTACGAGCAGTACTTC	CASSPASGGQPYEQYF
-	-	TRBV2	TRBJ1-4	TGTGCCAGCAGTGAAGCGCTTCATTTCGGTGAAAAACTGTTTTTT	CASSEALHFGEKLFF